This TCR beta chain was profiled in a study of T cells in Graves' hyperthyroidism and ophthalmopathy. Study in general: Once the initial diagnosis was made, peripheral blood was obtained before any treatment. Study outcomes and limitations: Most thyroid clonotypes expanded above 0.001 were also detected in blood.

The germline CDR1 and CDR2 sequences are MNHNS and SASEGT. The CDR3 has 15 amino acids. Notes on this clonotype: Its antigen is still unknown. One junction end does not reproduce the germline sequence, and a read error may be involved.

Each person with ophthalmopathy scored at least 3 on the Clinical Activity Score, reached NOSPECS grade 4 or higher, and had been ill under 3 months. Authors of the study amplified TCR beta CDR3 regions from RNA transcripts. The HTBI set primed first-round TCR CDR3 RT-PCR. TCRdb redid the calling of the multiplex PCR reads with MiXCR, one entry per CDR3 protein. The sample yields hundreds of thousands of distinct CDR3 sequences, about 14% seen once. The TCR sequence derives from a young man with Graves' ophthalmopathy. The V call is TRBV6-1, the J call TRBJ2-7, with 8 bases identical to TRBD2. The sample comprised blood. In nucleotides, the CDR3 is TGTGCCAGCAGTAGTCTCCCGGGACTAGGTTCCGAGCAGCACTTC. As protein: CASSSLPGLGSEQHF.